Presented here are 26 T cell receptor beta chains from one specimen sequenced in a study of blood T cell repertoires in COVID-19. Clones were sequenced by immunoSEQ multiplex PCR, and TCRdb holds only the in-frame ones, with some missing. In the table there are some 47,000 clones, approximately 90% of which are singletons. Sequencing was carried out using peripheral blood. These TCRs come from a man between 65 and 85 years old with acute or convalescent COVID-19.

This chain uses TRBV5-1 with TRBJ2-1, with TRBD2 matching 8 bases. The CDR3 loop spans 15 amino acids. Unmatched junction bases numbered 9, after V lost 6 bases and J lost 4 bases. The germline gives CDR1 SGHRS, CDR2 YFSETQ. CDR3 coding DNA: TGCGCCAGCACTGGGGAGGCGGGGGGTTACAATGAGCAGTTCTTC. It codes for CASTGEAGGYNEQFF.

The chain couples TRBV10-3 to TRBJ1-1, with 8 bases aligning to TRBD1. Looked up from germline, CDR1 is ENHRY and CDR2 is SYGVKD. The ends lost 4 bases at V and 4 bases at J; junction bases unmatched: 2. The CDR3 is 13 amino acids. The CDR3 loop reads CAISADRGTEAFF. The CDR3 DNA follows: TGTGCCATCAGTGCCGACAGGGGCACTGAAGCTTTCTTT.

This chain links TRBV27 with TRBJ1-6; TRBD1 matches 7 bases. V was clipped by 2 bases and J by 10 bases; unmatched bases: 11. The CDR3 has 16 amino acids. Germline values: CDR1 MNHEY, CDR2 SMNVEV (reference sequence). CDR3 nucleotide sequence: TGTGCCAGCAGTTTAGACGGAGGGGGCCGTTCATCACCCCTCCACTTT. Its protein product is CASSLDGGGRSSPLHF.

The rearrangement uses TRBV9 and TRBJ2-7, with 14 positions matching TRBD2. From germline, CDR1 is SGDLS and CDR2 YYNGEE. The CDR3 covers 16 residues. The V segment lost 4 bases and the J segment 4 bases; nucleotides outside the gene matches: 7. Here the CDR3 DNA reads TGTGCCAGCAGCAAAGGACTAGCGGGGGGCTCTTACGAGCAGTACTTC. Translation: CASSKGLAGGSYEQYF. Filled out from reference TRBV9 and TRBJ2-7, the complete variable domain reads DSGVTQTPKHLITATGQRVTLRCSPRSGDLSVYWYQQSLDQGLQFLIQYYNGEERAKGNILERFSAQQFPDLHSELNLSSLELGDSALYFCASSKGLAGGSYEQYFGPGTRLTVT.

The rearrangement uses TRBV2 and TRBJ1-4, with a tentative D call TRBD1 (5 bases). This CDR3 is built from 13 residues. The germline V gene has CDR1 SNHLY and CDR2 FYNNEI. The V gene lost 8 bases and the J gene lost 6 bases, with 13 bases spanning the gap. CDR3 DNA sequence: TGTGCCAGCGGCGGGGCGCTTTATGAAAAACTGTTTTTT. Translation gives CASGGALYEKLFF.

The rearrangement joins TRBV7-2 to TRBJ2-1, with 14 nucleotides matching TRBD2. From germline, CDR1 is SGHTA and CDR2 FQGNSA. This CDR3 is 16 amino acids long. V gave up 5 bases and J gave up 8 bases; unmatched junction bases: 8. This CDR3 reads CASSLRLAGGPDEQFF. CDR3 in DNA: TGTGCCAGCAGCCTCCGACTAGCGGGGGGGCCTGATGAGCAGTTCTTC.

As concerns this clone: Sequence at one end of the junction differs from germline and may be a read error. V gene TRBV12-3 or TRBV12-4 combines with J gene TRBJ1-2; 9 nucleotides line up with TRBD1. The CDR3 is made up of 12 amino acids. The CDR3 DNA reads TGTGCCAGCAGTATTAACAGGGGGCAAGGGAACTTC. Its protein is CASSINRGQGNF.

The V call is TRBV11-2, the J call TRBJ1-1; the match to TRBD1 covers 9 bases. The V and J ends lost 5 bases and 4 bases, in that order; junction bases with no gene match: 8. This CDR3 is built from 15 residues. CDR1 and CDR2 from the germline V gene are SGHAT and FQNNGV. In DNA, the CDR3 is TGTGCCAGCAGCGACCAACAGGGGGCAGGCACTGAAGCTTTCTTT. This sequence encodes CASSDQQGAGTEAFF.

DNA of the CDR3: TGTGCCAGCAGCAGTGGACAGAAACAAGAGACCCAGTACTTC. It codes for CASSSGQKQETQYF. J is TRBJ2-5 and V is TRBV21-1; TRBD1 is taken as the D call from the table, unchecked against the DNA. TRBV21-1 is a pseudogene locus. The CDR3 spans 14 residues.

This clone appeared once. The J gene is TRBJ1-2, the V gene TRBV12-3 or TRBV12-4; D unresolved. The CDR3 totals 12 residues. Deletions cut 3 bases from V and 11 bases from J, with 13 bases between. For the CDR3, the DNA is TGTGCCAGCAGTTTTTATCCAGGCCCTTACACCTTC. This encodes CASSFYPGPYTF.

V gene TRBV5-1 combines with J gene TRBJ1-4, with D maybe TRBD1 (6 bases). Trimming took off 4 bases at V and 8 bases at J, with 15 bases between the two ends. The CDR3 runs to 14 residues. Germline V CDR1 and CDR2: SGHRS, YFSETQ. As DNA, the CDR3 is TGCGCCAGCAGCCCTGGCAGGGGCGAGGAAAAACTGTTTTTT. Its translation: CASSPGRGEEKLFF.

The V call is TRBV5-1, the J call TRBJ1-4, with D possibly matching TRBD1 (6 bases). V was trimmed by 0 bases and J by 3 bases, leaving 6 bases between them. The CDR3 covers 14 residues. Per germline, CDR1 SGHRS and CDR2 YFSETQ. CDR3 in DNA: TGCGCCAGCAGCTTGGGGGGGCCTAATGAAAAACTGTTTTTT. Encoded protein: CASSLGGPNEKLFF.

The rearrangement links TRBV2 to TRBJ2-3; a possible D gene is TRBD1 (5 bases). Germline V gene sequence: CDR1 SNHLY, CDR2 FYNNEI. CDR3 length equals 15 residues. Trimming cost V 6 bases and J 4 bases, with 17 bases left between them. The CDR3 here is CASRASFWGSDTQYF. The CDR3 DNA reads as TGTGCCAGCAGGGCCTCCTTTTGGGGCTCAGATACGCAGTATTTT.

This chain uses TRBV5-5 with TRBJ2-7, with D possibly matching TRBD2 (6 bases). The CDR3 extends over 14 amino acids. V was shortened by 5 bases and J by 0 bases, with 12 bases between the two germline ends. Germline V gives CDR1 SGHKS, CDR2 YYEKEE (reference sequence). CDR3 protein: CASRGDLDSYEQYF. The CDR3 DNA reads TGTGCCAGCAGGGGGGACTTAGACTCCTACGAGCAGTACTTC.

The chain links TRBV9 to TRBJ2-2; 10 nucleotides line up with TRBD1. J was trimmed by 5 bases and V by 3 bases; bases with no gene match: 1. The CDR3 extends over 14 amino acids. From germline, CDR1 is SGDLS and CDR2 YYNGEE. CDR3 in amino acids: CASSGGQGTGELFF. DNA of the CDR3: TGTGCCAGCAGCGGGGGACAGGGGACCGGGGAGCTGTTTTTT.

The chain uses TRBV30 and TRBJ1-3; 12 bases are shared with TRBD1. The germline V gene encodes CDR1 GTSNPN and CDR2 SVGIG (reference sequence). V lost 2 bases to trimming and J lost 7 bases; unmatched junction nucleotides: 3. This CDR3 is built from 14 residues. The CDR3 DNA follows: TGTGCCTGGAGTCCGGGACAGGGGGCGAACACCATATATTTT. Translation: CAWSPGQGANTIYF.

The rearrangement joins TRBV7-8 to TRBJ1-6; D uncertain. V shed 4 bases and J shed 0 bases, with 10 bases lying between them. The CDR3 sequence is 16 residues long. Germline V gene lookup returns CDR1 SGHVS and CDR2 FQNEAQ. The DNA for the CDR3 is TGTGCCAGCAGCTCCAGGAGGAGCTCCTATAATTCACCCCTCCACTTT. Its protein is CASSSRRSSYNSPLHF.

The V and J genes are TRBV6-2 or TRBV6-3 and TRBJ2-3; D may be TRBD1 (6 bases). V shed 4 bases and J shed 5 bases, with 16 bases lying between them. Germline values: CDR1 MNHEY, CDR2 SVGEGT. The CDR3 sequence is 15 residues long. CDR3 residues: CASSFGAPRGDTQYF. The CDR3 region has the DNA TGTGCCAGCAGTTTTGGGGCCCCCAGGGGAGATACGCAGTATTTT.

This chain connects TRBV4-3 to TRBJ2-7; TRBD2 matches at 10 bases. The CDR3 is 15 amino acids. After removal of 5 bases from V and 6 bases from J, the junction contained 10 bases not matched to a gene. CDR1 is LGHNA, CDR2 YSLEER, per germline. This chain's CDR3 is CASSWGSGGASEQYF. The CDR3 DNA follows: TGCGCCAGCAGCTGGGGCAGCGGGGGGGCTTCCGAGCAGTACTTC.

This sequence joins TRBV4-3 and TRBJ2-7, with 8 nucleotides matching TRBD2. CDR1 and CDR2 (germline): LGHNA, YSLEER. V trimming: 3 bases; J trimming: 4 bases; junction bases outside the gene matches: 11. The CDR3 length is 16 residues. CDR3 coding DNA: TGCGCCAGCAGCCAGGGTTACGGGGGGGGTGTTTACGAGCAGTACTTC. It is translated as CASSQGYGGGVYEQYF.

V and J are TRBV5-5 and TRBJ1-2; no clear D. The CDR3 is 13 amino acids. Germline CDR1 is SGHKS and CDR2 is YYEKEE (reference sequence). Trimming removed 4 bases from V and 7 bases from J, with 14 bases in between. DNA for the CDR3: TGTGCCAGCAGCCCCCCCCGGTGGAGTGGCTACACCTTC. Translation gives CASSPPRWSGYTF.

The chain combines TRBV19 with TRBJ1-5, with TRBD1 identical over 10 bases. J gave up 7 bases and V 5 bases, and 8 bases lay outside the gene matches. CDR3 size: 15 residues. Germline CDR1 is LNHDA and CDR2 is SQIVND (reference sequence). CDR3 coding DNA: TGTGCCAGTAGTGGGACGGGACAGGGGTGGCAGCCCCAGCATTTT. It encodes CASSGTGQGWQPQHF.

This sequence joins TRBV4-1 and TRBJ1-5; D may be TRBD1 (5 bases). Trimming took off 1 base at V and 3 bases at J, with 13 bases between the two ends. Germline-derived CDR1 and CDR2 are MGHRA and YSYEKL. This CDR3 is built from 16 residues. The CDR3 DNA is TGCGCCAGCAGCCAAGTCGCAGGGATTATCAATCAGCCCCAGCATTTT. Its translation is CASSQVAGIINQPQHF.

The rearrangement uses TRBV7-9 and TRBJ1-2; TRBD1 matches at 12 bases. CDR1 is SEHNR, CDR2 FQNEAQ, per germline (reference sequence). V lost 6 bases, J lost 8 bases, and 7 bases stayed unmatched. The CDR3 has 14 amino acids. The chain's CDR3 is CASSFRDRGRGYTF. DNA of the CDR3: TGTGCCAGCAGTTTCCGGGACAGGGGGCGCGGCTACACCTTC.

A few counts support this clone. The gene calls are TRBV14 and TRBJ1-1; 7 bases match TRBD1. The CDR3 is made up of 16 amino acids. Unmatched junction bases numbered 8, after V lost 4 bases and J lost 0 bases. CDR1 and CDR2 from the germline V gene are SGHDN and FVKESK. CDR3 DNA sequence: TGTGCCAGCAGCCGACGACAGGGCCAAGTGAACACTGAAGCTTTCTTT. Translation: CASSRRQGQVNTEAFF.

This clone was observed a few times. The CDR3 nucleotides are TGTGCCAGCAGCTTAGCCCAATTGTTCCACGAGCAGTACTTC. Protein sequence: CASSLAQLFHEQYF. V usage is TRBV7-2 and J usage is TRBJ2-7; D is unclear. With 0 bases removed from V and 5 bases from J, the gap between germline ends came to 11 bases. This CDR3 spans 14 amino acids. Germline V CDR1 and CDR2: SGHTA, FQGNSA.